The subject of this entry is one TCR beta chain. This clone was picked up one time. No antigen is known for it. Per-base qualities were not stored, and no clone one base away is much larger. The data belong to a study of control samples from healthy donors and cancer patients (dated by TCRdb to about 2020). CDR1 and CDR2 are drawn from the germline V gene: MGHRA, YSYEKL. Including the terminal cysteine and phenylalanine, the CDR3 comprises 15 residues. The retained sequence is limited to the CDR3, 45 bases, with the frame set at the first base. After removal of 4 bases from V and 3 bases from J, the junction retains 5 bases not matched to a gene. The protocol used for the library was the immunoSEQ multiplex PCR assay. TCRdb mirrors the immuneACCESS table, restricted to in-frame sequences. Some clones are absent from its copies; in checked studies, under half trace to an unresolved V gene, and the reason for the others is unknown. For this sample the table gives 150,000 to 200,000 clones, of which 85% to 90% were detected only once. Of the sample, nearly 5% falls within the top ten clones.

The specimen sequenced was blood. The receptor was derived from a woman in her thirties in good health. The V gene is TRBV4-1 and the J gene is TRBJ2-5; the junction holds 10 bases that match TRBD2. The CDR3 corresponds to CASSRRGLAEETQYF. The DNA is TGCGCCAGCAGCCGGAGAGGACTAGCGGAAGAGACCCAGTACTTC.